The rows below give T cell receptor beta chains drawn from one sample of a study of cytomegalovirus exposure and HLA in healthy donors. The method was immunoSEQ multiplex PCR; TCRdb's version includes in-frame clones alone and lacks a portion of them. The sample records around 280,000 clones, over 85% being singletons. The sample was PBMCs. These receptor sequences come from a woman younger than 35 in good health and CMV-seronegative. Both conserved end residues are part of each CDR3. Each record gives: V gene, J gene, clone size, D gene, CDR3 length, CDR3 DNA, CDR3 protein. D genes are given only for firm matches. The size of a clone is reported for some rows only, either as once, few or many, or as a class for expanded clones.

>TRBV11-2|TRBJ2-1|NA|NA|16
TGTGCCAGCAGCCCGGAGAGGACTTTATCCTACAATGAGCAGTTCTTC
CASSPERTLSYNEQFF
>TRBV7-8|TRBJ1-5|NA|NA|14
TGTGCCAGCAGCTTAGGTGCAGGAAATCAGCCCCAGCATTTT
CASSLGAGNQPQHF
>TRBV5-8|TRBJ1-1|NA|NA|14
TGTGCCAGCAGCTTGAACTTCATGAACACTGAAGCTTTCTTT
CASSLNFMNTEAFF
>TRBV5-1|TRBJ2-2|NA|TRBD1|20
TGCGCCAGCAGCTTGGGTCGAGGGGGCGTCCAATCCGCGAACACCGGGGAGCTGTTTTTT
CASSLGRGGVQSANTGELFF
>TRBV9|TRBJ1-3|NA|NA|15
TGTGCCAGCAGCGTAGGCGGGGTCACTGGAAACACCATATATTTT
CASSVGGVTGNTIYF
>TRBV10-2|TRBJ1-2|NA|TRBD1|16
TGCGCCAGCAGTGCCACCTCGACAGGGGGAGGTAATGGCTACACCTTC
CASSATSTGGGNGYTF
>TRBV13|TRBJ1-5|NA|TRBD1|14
TGTGCCAGCAGCCTCGGGACAGGGGACCAGCCCCAGCATTTT
CASSLGTGDQPQHF
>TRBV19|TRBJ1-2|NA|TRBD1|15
TGTGCCAGTGGACCTACAGGGGGCGCAAACTATGGCTACACCTTC
CASGPTGGANYGYTF
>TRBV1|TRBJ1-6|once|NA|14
TGCACCAGCAGCCAAGATGGAGCATATTCACCCCTCCACTTT
CTSSQDGAYSPLHF
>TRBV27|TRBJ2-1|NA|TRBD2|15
TGTGCCAGCAGTTTATCTCGGGGGGGTTACAATGAGCAGTTCTTC
CASSLSRGGYNEQFF
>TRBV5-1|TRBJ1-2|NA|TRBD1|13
TGCGCCAGCAGCGACTACAGGGGCTATGGCTACACCTTC
CASSDYRGYGYTF